This TCR beta chain comes out of a study of blood T cell repertoires in COVID-19. This table comes from immunoSEQ multiplex PCR, and its TCRdb copy is limited to in-frame clones, with some not included. The repertoire holds about 100,000 clones, about 82% seen once, with roughly an eighth in the top ten. CDR3 length: 19 residues. Trimming took 3 bases from V and 1 from J; bases not matched to a gene: 13. Germline V gives CDR1 LNHDA, CDR2 SQIVND (reference sequence). Source material: peripheral blood. The chain uses TRBV19 and TRBJ2-2; 8 bases agree with TRBD1. The TCR comes from a man aged 50 to 60 with active or convalescent COVID-19. DNA of the CDR3: TGTGCCAGTAGTATTAGGGCCTTAGGGACAGGAAAGAACACCGGGGAGCTGTTTTTT. This translates into CASSIRALGTGKNTGELFF.